What follows describes a single T cell receptor (beta chain). This sample was included in a study of T cell changes during pregnancy in multiple sclerosis. Sequencing used immunoSEQ multiplex PCR; TCRdb keeps in-frame clones, though not all of them. This table holds 55,000 to 85,000 clones, 92% found once. The TCR was taken from a female donor with multiple sclerosis, enrolled in a pregnancy study. The input for sequencing was peripheral blood, taken after pregnancy.

The CDR3 spells CASSYRVNTEAFF. CDR3 bases: TGTGCCAGCAGTTACAGGGTGAACACTGAAGCTTTCTTT. V gene TRBV28 combines with J gene TRBJ1-1; perhaps TRBD1 as D (6 bases). Germline CDR1 MDHEN, CDR2 SYDVKM. V was cut by 4 bases and J by 0 bases, with 6 bases left in between. This CDR3 is 13 amino acids long.